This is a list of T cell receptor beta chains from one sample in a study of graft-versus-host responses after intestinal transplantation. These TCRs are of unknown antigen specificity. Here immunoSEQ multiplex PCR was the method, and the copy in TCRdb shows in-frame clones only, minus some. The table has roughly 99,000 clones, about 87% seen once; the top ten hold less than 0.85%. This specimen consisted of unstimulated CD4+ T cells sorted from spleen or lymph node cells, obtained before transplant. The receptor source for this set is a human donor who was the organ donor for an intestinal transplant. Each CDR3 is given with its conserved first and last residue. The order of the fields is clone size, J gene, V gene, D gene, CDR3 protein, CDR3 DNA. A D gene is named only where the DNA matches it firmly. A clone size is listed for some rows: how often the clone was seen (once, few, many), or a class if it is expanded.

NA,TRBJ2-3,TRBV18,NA,CASSPRTLADTQYF,TGTGCCAGCTCACCACGGACACTAGCAGATACGCAGTATTTT
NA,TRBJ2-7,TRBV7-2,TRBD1,CASSSYRGEQYF,TGTGCCAGCAGCTCATACAGGGGCGAGCAGTACTTC
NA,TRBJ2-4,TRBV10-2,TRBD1,CASTGGTGQNIQYF,TGCGCCAGCACCGGCGGGACAGGGCAAAACATTCAGTACTTC
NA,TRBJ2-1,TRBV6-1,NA,CASRAAFFWDEQFF,TGTGCCAGCAGGGCGGCTTTTTTCTGGGATGAGCAGTTCTTC
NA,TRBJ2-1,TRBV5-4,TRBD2,CASSGMASGGNYNEQFF,TGTGCCAGCAGCGGAATGGCGAGCGGGGGAAACTACAATGAGCAGTTCTTC
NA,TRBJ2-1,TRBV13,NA,CASSLSGRGYNEQFF,TGTGCCAGCAGCTTATCAGGGCGGGGTTACAATGAGCAGTTCTTC
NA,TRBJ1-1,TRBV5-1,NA,CASSWETTNTEAFF,TGCGCCAGCAGCTGGGAGACAACGAACACTGAAGCTTTCTTT
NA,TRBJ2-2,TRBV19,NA,CASSSSGTVNTGELFF,TGTGCCAGTAGTTCCTCCGGGACCGTGAACACCGGGGAGCTGTTTTTT
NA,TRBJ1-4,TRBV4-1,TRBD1,CASSPDVGQGEEKLFF,TGCGCCAGCAGCCCAGACGTTGGACAGGGAGAAGAAAAACTGTTTTTT
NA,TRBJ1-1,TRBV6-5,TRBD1,CASIRDRRPHTEAFF,TGTGCCAGCATTCGGGACAGGCGGCCCCACACTGAAGCTTTCTTT
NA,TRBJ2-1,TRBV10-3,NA,CAIRGGGINEQFF,TGTGCCATCCGAGGGGGAGGTATCAATGAGCAGTTCTTC
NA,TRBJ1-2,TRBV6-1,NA,CASSRAGVNYGYTF,TGTGCCAGCAGTCGAGCGGGGGTTAACTATGGCTACACCTTC
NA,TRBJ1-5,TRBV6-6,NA,CASSYDSNQPQHF,TGTGCCAGCAGTTACGACAGCAATCAGCCCCAGCATTTT
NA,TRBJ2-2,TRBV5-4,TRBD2,CASSLQASGPTGELFF,TGTGCCAGCAGCTTGCAGGCTAGCGGGCCCACCGGGGAGCTGTTTTTT
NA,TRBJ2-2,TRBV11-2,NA,CASSLRGGSGRTGELFF,TGTGCCAGCAGCTTAAGGGGCGGGTCCGGCCGGACCGGGGAGCTGTTTTTT
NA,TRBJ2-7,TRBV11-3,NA,CASSRMLTYEQYF,TGTGCCAGCAGCCGCATGCTAACCTACGAGCAGTACTTC
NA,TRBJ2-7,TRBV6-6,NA,CASSYNRFSYEQYF,TGTGCCAGCAGTTACAACAGGTTCTCCTACGAGCAGTACTTC
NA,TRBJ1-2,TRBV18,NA,CASSLDTYGYTF,TGTGCCAGCTCACTAGACACCTATGGCTACACCTTC
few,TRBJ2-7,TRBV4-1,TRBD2,CASSQDLAGGYEQYF,TGTGCCAGCAGCCAGGATCTAGCGGGAGGCTACGAGCAGTACTTC
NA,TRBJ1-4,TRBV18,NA,CASSGMGAVNEKLFF,TGTGCCAGCTCAGGAATGGGGGCCGTTAATGAAAAACTGTTTTTT
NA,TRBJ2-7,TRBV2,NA,CASGGTGVSEQYF,TGTGCCAGCGGGGGAACCGGTGTCAGCGAGCAGTACTTC
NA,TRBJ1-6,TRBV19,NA,CASSILVRNSPLHF,TGTGCCAGTAGTATTCTCGTCCGTAATTCACCCCTCCACTTT
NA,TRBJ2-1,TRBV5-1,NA,CASSVDRYNEQFF,TGCGCCAGCAGCGTGGACAGATACAATGAGCAGTTCTTC
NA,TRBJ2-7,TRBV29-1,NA,CSARSGIHEQYF,TGCAGCGCTCGATCAGGGATCCACGAGCAGTACTTC
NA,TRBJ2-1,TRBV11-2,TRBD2,CASSLSGLALNVNEQFF,TGTGCCAGCAGCTTATCGGGACTAGCACTGAATGTGAATGAGCAGTTCTTC
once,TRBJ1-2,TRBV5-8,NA,CASRPYTF,TGTGCCAGCAGACCCTACACCTTC
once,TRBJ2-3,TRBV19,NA,CASSIGTGKGDTQYF,TGTGCCAGTAGTATAGGGACCGGAAAAGGGGATACGCAGTATTTT
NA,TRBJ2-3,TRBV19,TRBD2,CASKQLAGGSDTQYF,TGTGCCAGTAAACAACTAGCGGGGGGGTCAGATACGCAGTATTTT
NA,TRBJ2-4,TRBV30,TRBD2,CAWSNTGTTRNIQYF,TGTGCCTGGAGTAACACCGGGACTACGAGAAACATTCAGTACTTC
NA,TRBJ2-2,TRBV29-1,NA,CSVDLGAGSDTGELFF,TGCAGCGTTGACTTAGGGGCGGGGTCGGACACCGGGGAGCTGTTTTTT
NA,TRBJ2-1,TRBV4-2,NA,CASSPLPYNEQFF,TGTGCCAGCAGCCCCTTGCCCTACAATGAGCAGTTCTTC
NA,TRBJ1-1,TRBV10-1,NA,CASSAGTMNTEAFF,TGCGCCAGCAGTGCGGGGACAATGAACACTGAAGCTTTCTTT
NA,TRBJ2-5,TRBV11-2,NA,CASSLSYQETQYF,TGTGCCAGCAGCTTATCCTACCAAGAGACCCAGTACTTC
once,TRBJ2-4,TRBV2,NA,CASLADWAVGVQYF,TGTGCCAGCTTGGCGGACTGGGCCGTAGGGGTTCAGTACTTC
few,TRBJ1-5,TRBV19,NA,CASSTPGHLSQINQPQHF,TGTGCCAGTAGTACTCCGGGACACTTATCCCAAATCAATCAGCCCCAGCATTTT
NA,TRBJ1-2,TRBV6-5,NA,CASSPGYGYTF,TGTGCCAGCAGTCCGGGCTATGGCTACACCTTC
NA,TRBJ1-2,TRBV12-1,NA,CASSFGGDSNYGYTF,TGTGCCAGCAGCTTTGGGGGAGATTCTAACTATGGCTACACCTTC
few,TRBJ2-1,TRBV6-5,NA,CASSSFYNEQFF,TGTGCCAGCAGTTCCTTTTACAATGAGCAGTTCTTC
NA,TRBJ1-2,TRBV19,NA,CASSPPDPDFYGYTF,TGTGCCAGTAGCCCCCCCGACCCCGACTTCTATGGCTACACCTTC
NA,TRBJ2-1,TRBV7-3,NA,CASSFGGSNEQFF,TGTGCCAGCAGCTTCGGAGGGTCGAATGAGCAGTTCTTC
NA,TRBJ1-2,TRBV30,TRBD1,CAWSASGTGGDYGYTF,TGTGCCTGGAGCGCATCGGGGACAGGGGGTGACTATGGCTACACCTTC
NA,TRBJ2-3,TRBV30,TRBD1,CAWSVMRTGGTDTQYF,TGTGCCTGGAGTGTAATGCGGACAGGGGGCACAGATACGCAGTATTTT
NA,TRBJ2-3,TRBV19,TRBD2,CASSIAGGPDTQYF,TGTGCCAGTAGTATAGCGGGGGGGCCAGATACGCAGTATTTT
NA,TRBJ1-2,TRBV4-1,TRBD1,CASSQNGQGGYGYTF,TGCGCCAGCAGCCAGAACGGACAGGGGGGCTATGGCTACACCTTC
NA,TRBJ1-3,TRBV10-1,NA,CASSESRGTGNTIYF,TGCGCCAGCAGTGAGTCAAGGGGAACTGGAAACACCATATATTTT
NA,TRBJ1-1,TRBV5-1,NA,CASSLGMNTEAFF,TGCGCCAGCAGCTTAGGGATGAACACTGAAGCTTTCTTT
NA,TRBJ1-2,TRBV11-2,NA,CASSHPGGINYGYTF,TGTGCCAGCAGCCACCCCGGAGGGATTAACTATGGCTACACCTTC
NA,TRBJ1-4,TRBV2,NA,CASSGVRGVGELFF,TGTGCCAGCAGTGGCGTTCGGGGTGTTGGCGAACTGTTTTTT
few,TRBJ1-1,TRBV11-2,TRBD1,CASSYYRGGTEAFF,TGTGCCAGCAGCTACTACAGGGGCGGCACTGAAGCTTTCTTT
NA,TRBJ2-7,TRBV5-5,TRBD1,CASSTGQAVTYEQYF,TGTGCCAGCAGCACGGGACAGGCGGTCACCTACGAGCAGTACTTC
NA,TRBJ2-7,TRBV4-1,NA,CASSVQGGSYEQYF,TGCGCCAGCAGCGTACAGGGGGGGTCCTACGAGCAGTACTTC